This entry is about one T cell receptor (beta chain). As yet, its antigen is unknown. This entry is derived from a study of blood T cells in healthy people across ages. Overall study results and limits: Long-lived donors carried more naive CD4+ cells and greater diversity than aged donors. Investigators treated diversity estimates from one million T cells as underestimates.

The CDR3 has 13 residues. Germline lookup yields CDR1 SGDLS and CDR2 YYNGEE. Trimming shortened V by 0 bases and J by 8 bases, and 11 bases separated the two germline ends. Combining a sample-barcoded 5' primer with a J-beta primer mix, a second PCR ran for roughly 7 to 12 cycles. TCRdb recomputed calls from the 5' RACE reads with MiXCR, one row per CDR3 protein. The sample shows hundreds of thousands of distinct CDR3 sequences, around half of them seen only once. J is TRBJ1-2 and V is TRBV9, with unresolved D. The material sequenced was blood. The TCR sequence derives from a woman aged 55-69 years in good health. This CDR3 is CASSVEGPGGYTF. The CDR3 coding sequence is TGTGCCAGCAGCGTAGAGGGTCCGGGGGGCTACACCTTC.